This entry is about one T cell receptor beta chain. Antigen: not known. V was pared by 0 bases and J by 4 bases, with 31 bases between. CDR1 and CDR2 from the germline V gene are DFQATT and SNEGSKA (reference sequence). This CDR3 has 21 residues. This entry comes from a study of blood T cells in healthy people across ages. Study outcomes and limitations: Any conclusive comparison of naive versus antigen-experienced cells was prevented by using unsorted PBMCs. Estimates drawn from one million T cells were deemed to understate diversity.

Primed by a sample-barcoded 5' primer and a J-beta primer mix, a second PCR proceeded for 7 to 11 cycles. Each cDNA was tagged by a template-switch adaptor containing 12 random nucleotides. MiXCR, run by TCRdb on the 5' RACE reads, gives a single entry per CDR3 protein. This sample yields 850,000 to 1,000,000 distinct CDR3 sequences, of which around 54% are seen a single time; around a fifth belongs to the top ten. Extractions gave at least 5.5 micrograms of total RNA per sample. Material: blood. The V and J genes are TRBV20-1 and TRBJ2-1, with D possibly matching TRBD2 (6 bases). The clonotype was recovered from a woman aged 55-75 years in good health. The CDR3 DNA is TGCAGTGCTAGAGATTTTAGTGGGAGAAGAGGAGGGGACGGCGAGTACAATGAGCAGTTCTTC. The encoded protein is CSARDFSGRRGGDGEYNEQFF.